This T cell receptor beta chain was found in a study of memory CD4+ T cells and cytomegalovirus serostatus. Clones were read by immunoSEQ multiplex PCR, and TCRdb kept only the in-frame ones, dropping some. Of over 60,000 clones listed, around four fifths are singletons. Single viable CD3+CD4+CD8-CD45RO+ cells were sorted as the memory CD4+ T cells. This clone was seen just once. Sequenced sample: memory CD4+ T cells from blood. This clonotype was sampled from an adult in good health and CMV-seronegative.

CDR3 nucleotides: TGTGCCAGCAGCCCTTATTTGAACACTGAAGCTTTCTTT. Residues: CASSPYLNTEAFF. This chain connects TRBV7-2 to TRBJ1-1, with D uncertain. The length of the CDR3 is 13 residues. Trimming removed 5 bases at V and 0 bases at J, with 7 bases between. The germline V gene has CDR1 SGHTA and CDR2 FQGNSA. Combining the CDR3 with reference TRBV7-2 and TRBJ1-1 gives the whole variable domain GAGVSQSPSNKVTEKGKDVELRCDPISGHTALYWYRQSLGQGLEFLIYFQGNSAPDKSGLPSDRFSAERTGGSVSTLTIQRTQQEDSAVYLCASSPYLNTEAFFGQGTRLTVV.